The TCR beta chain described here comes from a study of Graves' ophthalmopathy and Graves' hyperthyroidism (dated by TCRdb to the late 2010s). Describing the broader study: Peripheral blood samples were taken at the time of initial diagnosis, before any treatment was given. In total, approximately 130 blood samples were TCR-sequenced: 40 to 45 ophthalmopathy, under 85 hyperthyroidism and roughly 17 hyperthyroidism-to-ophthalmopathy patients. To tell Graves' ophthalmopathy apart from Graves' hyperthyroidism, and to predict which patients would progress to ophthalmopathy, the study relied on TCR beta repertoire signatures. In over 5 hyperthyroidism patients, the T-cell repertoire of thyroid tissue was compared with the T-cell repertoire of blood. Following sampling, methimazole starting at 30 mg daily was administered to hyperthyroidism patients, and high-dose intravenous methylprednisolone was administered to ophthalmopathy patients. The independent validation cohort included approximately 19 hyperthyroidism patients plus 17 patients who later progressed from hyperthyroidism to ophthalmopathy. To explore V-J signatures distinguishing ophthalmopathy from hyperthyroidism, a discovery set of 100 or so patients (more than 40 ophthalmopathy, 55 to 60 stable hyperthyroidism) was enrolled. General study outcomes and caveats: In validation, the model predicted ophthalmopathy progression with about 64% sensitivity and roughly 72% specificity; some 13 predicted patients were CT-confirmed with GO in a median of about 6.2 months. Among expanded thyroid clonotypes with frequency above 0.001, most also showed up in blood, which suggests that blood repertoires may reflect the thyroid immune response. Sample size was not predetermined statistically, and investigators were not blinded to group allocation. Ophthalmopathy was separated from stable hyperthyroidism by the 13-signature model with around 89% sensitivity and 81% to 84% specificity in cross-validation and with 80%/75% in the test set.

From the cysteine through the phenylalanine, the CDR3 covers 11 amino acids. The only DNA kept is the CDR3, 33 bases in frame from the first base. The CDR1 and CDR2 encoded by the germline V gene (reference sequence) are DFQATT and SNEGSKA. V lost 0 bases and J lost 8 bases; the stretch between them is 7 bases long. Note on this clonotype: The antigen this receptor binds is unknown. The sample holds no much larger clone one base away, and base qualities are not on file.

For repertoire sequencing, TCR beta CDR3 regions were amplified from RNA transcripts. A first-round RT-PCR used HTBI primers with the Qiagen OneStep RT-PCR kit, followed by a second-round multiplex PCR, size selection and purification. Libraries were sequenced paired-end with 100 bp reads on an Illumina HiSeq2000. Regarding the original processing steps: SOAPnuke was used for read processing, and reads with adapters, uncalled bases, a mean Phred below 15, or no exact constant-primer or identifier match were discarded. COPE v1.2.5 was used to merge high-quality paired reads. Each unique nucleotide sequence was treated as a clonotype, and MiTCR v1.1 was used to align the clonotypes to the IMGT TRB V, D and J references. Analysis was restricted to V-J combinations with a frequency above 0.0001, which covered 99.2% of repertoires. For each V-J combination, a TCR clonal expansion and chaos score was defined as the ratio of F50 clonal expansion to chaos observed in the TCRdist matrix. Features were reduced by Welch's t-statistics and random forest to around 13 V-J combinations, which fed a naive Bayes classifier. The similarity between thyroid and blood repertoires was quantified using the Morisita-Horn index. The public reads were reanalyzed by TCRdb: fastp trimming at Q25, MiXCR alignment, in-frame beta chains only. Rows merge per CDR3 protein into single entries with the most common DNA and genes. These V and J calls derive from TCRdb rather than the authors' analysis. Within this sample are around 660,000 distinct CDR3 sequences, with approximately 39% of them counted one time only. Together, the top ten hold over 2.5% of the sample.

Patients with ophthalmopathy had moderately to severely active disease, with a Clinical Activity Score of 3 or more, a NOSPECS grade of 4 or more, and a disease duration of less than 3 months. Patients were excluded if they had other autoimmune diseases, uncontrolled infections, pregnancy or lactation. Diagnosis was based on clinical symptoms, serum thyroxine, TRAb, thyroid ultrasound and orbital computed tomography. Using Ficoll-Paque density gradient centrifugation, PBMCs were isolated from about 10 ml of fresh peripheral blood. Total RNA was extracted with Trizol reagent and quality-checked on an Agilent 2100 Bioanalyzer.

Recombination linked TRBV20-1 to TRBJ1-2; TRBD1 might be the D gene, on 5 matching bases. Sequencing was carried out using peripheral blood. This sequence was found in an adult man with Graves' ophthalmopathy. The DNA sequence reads TGCAGTGCTAGAGAAGGGGCGGGCTACACCTTC. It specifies CSAREGAGYTF.